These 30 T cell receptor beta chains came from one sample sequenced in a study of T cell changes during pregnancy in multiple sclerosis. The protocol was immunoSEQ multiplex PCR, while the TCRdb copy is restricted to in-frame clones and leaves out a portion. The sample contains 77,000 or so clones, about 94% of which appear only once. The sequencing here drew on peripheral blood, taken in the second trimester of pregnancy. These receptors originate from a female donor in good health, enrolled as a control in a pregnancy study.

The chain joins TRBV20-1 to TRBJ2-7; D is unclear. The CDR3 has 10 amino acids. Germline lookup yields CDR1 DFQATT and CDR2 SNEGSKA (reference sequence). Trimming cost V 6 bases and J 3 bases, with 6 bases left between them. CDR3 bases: TGCAGTGCCCCCCTCTACGAGCAGTACTTC. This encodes CSAPLYEQYF.

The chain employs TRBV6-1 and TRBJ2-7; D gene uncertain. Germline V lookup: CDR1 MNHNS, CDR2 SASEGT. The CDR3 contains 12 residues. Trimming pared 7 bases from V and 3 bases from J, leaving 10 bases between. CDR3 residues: CASTKEHYEQYF. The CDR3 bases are TGTGCCAGCACGAAGGAGCACTACGAGCAGTACTTC.

For the CDR3, the DNA is TGTGCCAGCAGTGAAGATCGGGGATCGAACACCGGGGAGCTGTTTTTT. Translation: CASSEDRGSNTGELFF. The chain couples TRBV6-1 to TRBJ2-2, with a tentative D call TRBD2 (5 bases). This CDR3 is built from 16 residues. V lost 1 base and J lost 0, with 9 bases in between. Germline V gene lookup returns CDR1 MNHNS and CDR2 SASEGT.

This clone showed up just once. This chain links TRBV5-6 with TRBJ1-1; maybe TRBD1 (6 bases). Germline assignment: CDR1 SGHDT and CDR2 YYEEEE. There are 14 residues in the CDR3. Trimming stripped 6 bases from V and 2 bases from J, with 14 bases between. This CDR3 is CASTATGQNTEAFF. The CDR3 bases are TGTGCCAGCACCGCGACAGGACAAAACACTGAAGCTTTCTTT.

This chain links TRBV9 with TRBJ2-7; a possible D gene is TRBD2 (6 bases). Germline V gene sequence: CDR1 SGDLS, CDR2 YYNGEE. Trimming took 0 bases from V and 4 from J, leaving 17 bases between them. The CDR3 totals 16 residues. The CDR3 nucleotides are TGTGCCAGCAGCGTAGGGGCGGGGAGTCTCTATTACGAGCAGTACTTC. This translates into CASSVGAGSLYYEQYF.

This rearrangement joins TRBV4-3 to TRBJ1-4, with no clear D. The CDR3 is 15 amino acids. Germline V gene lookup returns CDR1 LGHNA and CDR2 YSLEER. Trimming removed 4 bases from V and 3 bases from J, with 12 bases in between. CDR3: CASSLQTSSNEKLFF. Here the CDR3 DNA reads TGCGCCAGCAGCCTGCAGACAAGTTCTAATGAAAAACTGTTTTTT.

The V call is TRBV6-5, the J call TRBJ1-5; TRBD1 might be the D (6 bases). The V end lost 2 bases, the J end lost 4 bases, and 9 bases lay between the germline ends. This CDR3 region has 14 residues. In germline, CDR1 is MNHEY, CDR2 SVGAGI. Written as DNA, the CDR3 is TGTGCCAGCAGTTACCACAGGGAAAATCAGCCCCAGCATTTT. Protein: CASSYHRENQPQHF.

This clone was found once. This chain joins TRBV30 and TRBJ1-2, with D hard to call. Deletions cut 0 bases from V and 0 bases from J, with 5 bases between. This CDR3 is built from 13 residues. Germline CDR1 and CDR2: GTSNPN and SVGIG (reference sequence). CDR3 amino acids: CAWSVHPNYGYTF. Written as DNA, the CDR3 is TGTGCCTGGAGTGTCCATCCTAACTATGGCTACACCTTC.

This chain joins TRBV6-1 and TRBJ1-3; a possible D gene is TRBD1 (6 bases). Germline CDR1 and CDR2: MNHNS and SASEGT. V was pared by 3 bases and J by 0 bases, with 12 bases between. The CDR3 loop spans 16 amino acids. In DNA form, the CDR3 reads TGTGCCAGCAGTGACGGACAGCCCTTCTCTGGAAACACCATATATTTT. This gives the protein CASSDGQPFSGNTIYF.

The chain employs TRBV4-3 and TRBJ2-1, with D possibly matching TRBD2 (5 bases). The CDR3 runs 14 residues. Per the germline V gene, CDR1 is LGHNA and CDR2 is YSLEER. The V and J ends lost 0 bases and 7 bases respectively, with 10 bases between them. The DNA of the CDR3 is TGCGCCAGCAGCCAAGATCGGGGTCCAAATGAGCAGTTCTTC. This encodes CASSQDRGPNEQFF.

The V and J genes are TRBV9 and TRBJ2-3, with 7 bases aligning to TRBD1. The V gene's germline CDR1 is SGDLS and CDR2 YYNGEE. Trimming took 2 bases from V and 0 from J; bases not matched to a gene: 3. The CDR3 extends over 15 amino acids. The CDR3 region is CASSVEQGSTDTQYF. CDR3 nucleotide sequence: TGTGCCAGCAGCGTGGAACAGGGGAGCACAGATACGCAGTATTTT.

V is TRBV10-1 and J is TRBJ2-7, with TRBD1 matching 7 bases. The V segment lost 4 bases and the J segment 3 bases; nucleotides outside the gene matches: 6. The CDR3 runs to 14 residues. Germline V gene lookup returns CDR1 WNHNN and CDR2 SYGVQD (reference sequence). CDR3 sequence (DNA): TGCGCCAGCAGTGTTCAGGACAGGATCTACGAGCAGTACTTC. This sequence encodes CASSVQDRIYEQYF.

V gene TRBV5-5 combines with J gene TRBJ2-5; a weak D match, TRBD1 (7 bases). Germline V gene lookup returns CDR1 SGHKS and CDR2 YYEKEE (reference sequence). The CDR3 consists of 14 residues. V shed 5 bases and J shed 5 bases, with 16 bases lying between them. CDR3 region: CASRQPTGRETQYF. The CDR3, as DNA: TGTGCCAGCAGACAACCGACAGGGAGGGAGACCCAGTACTTC. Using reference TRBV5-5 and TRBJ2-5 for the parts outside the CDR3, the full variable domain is DAGVTQSPTHLIKTRGQQVTLRCSPISGHKSVSWYQQVLGQGPQFIFQYYEKEERGRGNFPDRFSARQFPNYSSELNVNALLLGDSALYLCASRQPTGRETQYFGPGTRLLVL.

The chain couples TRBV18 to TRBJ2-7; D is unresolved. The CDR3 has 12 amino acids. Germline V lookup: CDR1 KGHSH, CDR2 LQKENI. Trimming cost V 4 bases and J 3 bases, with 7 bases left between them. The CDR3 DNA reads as TGTGCCAGCTCACGGGCAGACTACGAGCAGTACTTC. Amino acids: CASSRADYEQYF. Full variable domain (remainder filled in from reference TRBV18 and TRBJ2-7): NAGVMQNPRHLVRRRGQEARLRCSPMKGHSHVYWYRQLPEEGLKFMVYLQKENIIDESGMPKERFSAEFPKEGPSILRIQQVVRGDSAAYFCASSRADYEQYFGPGTRLTVT.

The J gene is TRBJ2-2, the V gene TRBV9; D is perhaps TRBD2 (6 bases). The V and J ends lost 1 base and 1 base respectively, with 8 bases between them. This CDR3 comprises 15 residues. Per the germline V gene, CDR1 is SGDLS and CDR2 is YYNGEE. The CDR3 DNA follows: TGTGCCAGCAGCGTACTCGGGGGGAACACCGGGGAGCTGTTTTTT. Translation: CASSVLGGNTGELFF.

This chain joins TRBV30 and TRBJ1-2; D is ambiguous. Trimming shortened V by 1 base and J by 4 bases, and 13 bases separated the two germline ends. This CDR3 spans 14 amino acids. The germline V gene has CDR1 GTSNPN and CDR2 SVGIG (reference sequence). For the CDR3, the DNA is TGTGCCTGGAGTGAGGTTGCAGGTGGCTATGGCTACACCTTC. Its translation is CAWSEVAGGYGYTF. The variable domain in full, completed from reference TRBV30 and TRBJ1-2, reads SQTIHQWPATLVQPVGSPLSLECTVEGTSNPNLYWYRQAAGRGLQLLFYSVGIGQISSEVPQNLSASRPQDRQFILSSKKLLLSDSGFYLCAWSEVAGGYGYTFGSGTRLTVV.

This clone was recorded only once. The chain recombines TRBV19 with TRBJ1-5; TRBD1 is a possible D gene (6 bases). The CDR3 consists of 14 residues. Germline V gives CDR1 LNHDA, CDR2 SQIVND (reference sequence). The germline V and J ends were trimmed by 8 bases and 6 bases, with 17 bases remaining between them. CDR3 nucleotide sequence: TGTGCCAGTGAGCCGGGGGGGGCGAGTCAGCCCCAGCATTTT. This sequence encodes CASEPGGASQPQHF.

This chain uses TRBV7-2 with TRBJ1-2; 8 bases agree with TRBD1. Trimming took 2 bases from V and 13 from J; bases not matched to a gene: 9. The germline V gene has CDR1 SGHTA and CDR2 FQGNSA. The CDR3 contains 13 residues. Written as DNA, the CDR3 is TGTGCCAGCAGCTTATTTCGGACAGGGAATCGCACCTTC. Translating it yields CASSLFRTGNRTF.

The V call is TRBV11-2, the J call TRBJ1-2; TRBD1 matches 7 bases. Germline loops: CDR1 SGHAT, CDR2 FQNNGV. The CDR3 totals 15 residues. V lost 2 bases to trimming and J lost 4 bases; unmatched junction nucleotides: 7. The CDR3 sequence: CASSLSRTGLYGYTF. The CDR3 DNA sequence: TGTGCCAGCAGCTTATCCCGGACAGGCCTCTATGGCTACACCTTC.

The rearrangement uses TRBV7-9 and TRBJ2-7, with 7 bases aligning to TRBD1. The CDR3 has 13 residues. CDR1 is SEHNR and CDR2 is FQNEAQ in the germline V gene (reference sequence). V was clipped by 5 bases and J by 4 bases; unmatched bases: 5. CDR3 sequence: CASSPGTEYEQYF. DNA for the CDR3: TGTGCCAGCAGCCCCGGGACAGAGTACGAGCAGTACTTC.

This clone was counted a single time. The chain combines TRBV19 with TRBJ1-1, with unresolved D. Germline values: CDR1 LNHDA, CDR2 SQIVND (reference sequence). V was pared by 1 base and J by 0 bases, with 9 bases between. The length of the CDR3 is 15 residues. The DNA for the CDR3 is TGTGCCAGTAGTATAGGAACACCAGTGAACACTGAAGCTTTCTTT. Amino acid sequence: CASSIGTPVNTEAFF.

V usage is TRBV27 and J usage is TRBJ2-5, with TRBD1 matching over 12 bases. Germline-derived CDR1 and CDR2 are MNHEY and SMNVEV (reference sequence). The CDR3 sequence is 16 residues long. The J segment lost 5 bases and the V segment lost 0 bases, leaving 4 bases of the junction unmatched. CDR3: CASSLSGTGGLETQYF. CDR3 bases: TGTGCCAGCAGTTTATCCGGGACAGGGGGCTTGGAGACCCAGTACTTC.

The CDR3 DNA reads TGTGCCAGCAGCTTAGCAGTGACGGGGGCCTACAATGAGCAGTTCTTC. This gives the protein CASSLAVTGAYNEQFF. This chain joins TRBV7-2 and TRBJ2-1; D is possibly TRBD2 (6 bases). The CDR3 extends over 16 amino acids. Trimming removed 0 bases from V and 2 bases from J, with 11 bases in between. Germline CDR1 reads SGHTA; CDR2 reads FQGNSA.

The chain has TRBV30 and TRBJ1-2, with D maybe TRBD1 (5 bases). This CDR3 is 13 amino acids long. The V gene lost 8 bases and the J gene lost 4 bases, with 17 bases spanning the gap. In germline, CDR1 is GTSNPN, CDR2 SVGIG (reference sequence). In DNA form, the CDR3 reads TGTGCCCGGGGGGAGGGGCAGATCTATGGCTACACCTTC. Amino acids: CARGEGQIYGYTF.

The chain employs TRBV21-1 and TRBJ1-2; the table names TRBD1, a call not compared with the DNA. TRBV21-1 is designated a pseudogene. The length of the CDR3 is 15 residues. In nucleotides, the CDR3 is TGTGCCAGCAGCAACAGGGGGACCCCTAACTATGGCTACACCTTC. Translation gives CASSNRGTPNYGYTF.

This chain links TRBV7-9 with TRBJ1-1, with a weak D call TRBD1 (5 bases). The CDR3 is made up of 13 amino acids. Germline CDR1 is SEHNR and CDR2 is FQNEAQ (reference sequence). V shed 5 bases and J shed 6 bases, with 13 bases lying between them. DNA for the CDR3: TGTGCCAGCAGCCGATCAGGGCTCGCTGAAGCTTTCTTT. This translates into CASSRSGLAEAFF.

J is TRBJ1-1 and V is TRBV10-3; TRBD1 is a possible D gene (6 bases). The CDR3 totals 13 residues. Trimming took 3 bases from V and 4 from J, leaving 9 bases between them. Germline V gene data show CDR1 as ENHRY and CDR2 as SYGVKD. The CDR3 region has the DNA TGTGCCATCAGTGATATCAGGGGCACTGAAGCTTTCTTT. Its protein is CAISDIRGTEAFF.

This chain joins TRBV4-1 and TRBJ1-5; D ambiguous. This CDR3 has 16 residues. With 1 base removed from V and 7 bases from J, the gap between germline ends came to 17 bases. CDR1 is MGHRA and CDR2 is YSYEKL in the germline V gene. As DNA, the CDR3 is TGCGCCAGCAGCCAAGTTGCGGGGTCCCCTTCCCAGCCCCAGCATTTT. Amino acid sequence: CASSQVAGSPSQPQHF.

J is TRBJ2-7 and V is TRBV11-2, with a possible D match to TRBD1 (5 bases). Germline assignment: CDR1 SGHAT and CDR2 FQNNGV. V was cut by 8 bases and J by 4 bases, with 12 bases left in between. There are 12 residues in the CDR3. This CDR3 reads CASSQGVYEQYF. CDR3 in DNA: TGTGCCAGCTCCCAAGGGGTTTACGAGCAGTACTTC.

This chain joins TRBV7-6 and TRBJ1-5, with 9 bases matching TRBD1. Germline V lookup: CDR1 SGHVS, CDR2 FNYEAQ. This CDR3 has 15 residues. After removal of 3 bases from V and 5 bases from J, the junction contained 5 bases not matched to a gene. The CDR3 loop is CASSLGQGPYQPQHF. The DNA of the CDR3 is TGTGCCAGCAGCTTGGGACAGGGACCCTATCAGCCCCAGCATTTT. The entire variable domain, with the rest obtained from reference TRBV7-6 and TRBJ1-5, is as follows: GAGVSQSPRYKVTKRGQDVALRCDPISGHVSLYWYRQALGQGPEFLTYFNYEAQQDKSGLPNDRFSAERPEGSISTLTIQRTEQRDSAMYRCASSLGQGPYQPQHFGDGTRLSIL.